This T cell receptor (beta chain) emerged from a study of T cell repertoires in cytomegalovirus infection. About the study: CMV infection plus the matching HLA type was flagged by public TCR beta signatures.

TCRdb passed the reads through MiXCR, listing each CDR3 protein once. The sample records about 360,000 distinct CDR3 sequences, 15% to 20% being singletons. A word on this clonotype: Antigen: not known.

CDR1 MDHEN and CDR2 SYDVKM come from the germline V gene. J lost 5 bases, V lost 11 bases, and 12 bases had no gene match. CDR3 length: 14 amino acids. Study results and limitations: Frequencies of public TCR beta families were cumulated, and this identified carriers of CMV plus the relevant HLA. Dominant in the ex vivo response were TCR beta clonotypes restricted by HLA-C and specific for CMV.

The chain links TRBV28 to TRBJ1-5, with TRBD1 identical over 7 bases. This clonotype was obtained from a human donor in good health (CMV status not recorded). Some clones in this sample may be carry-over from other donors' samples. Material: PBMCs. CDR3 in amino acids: CASTRTGRDQPQHF. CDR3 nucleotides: TGTGCCTCAACGAGGACAGGTCGAGATCAGCCCCAGCATTTT.